These 2 T cell receptor beta chains originate from one sample sequenced in a study of T cells in Graves' hyperthyroidism and ophthalmopathy. The investigators amplified TCR beta CDR3 regions from RNA transcripts. First-round RT-PCR targeting the TCR CDR3 was performed with the HTBI primer set. TCRdb re-derived calls from the multiplex PCR reads in MiXCR, one entry per CDR3 protein. Altogether about 260,000 distinct CDR3 sequences are present, about 20% being singletons, with the ten largest covering roughly 60%. The sequenced sample consisted of blood. The origin of the receptors is a man under 40 with Graves' ophthalmopathy.

This chain uses TRBV7-2 with TRBJ2-3; D is uncertain. Trimming left V 4 bases short and J 3 bases short, with 8 bases between. The germline V gene has CDR1 SGHTA and CDR2 FQGNSA. The CDR3 has 13 amino acids. For the CDR3, the DNA is TGTGCCAGCAGCTACACTCCTACAGATACGCAGTATTTT. Residues: CASSYTPTDTQYF.

In its sample, this clonotype was seen a few times. The CDR3 DNA reads as TGTGCCAGCAGCGTAGGGACTAGCGGGAATCAAGAGACCCAGTACTTC. This sequence encodes CASSVGTSGNQETQYF. J is TRBJ2-5 and V is TRBV9; 12 bases are shared with TRBD2. This CDR3 spans 16 amino acids. Trimming removed 0 bases from V and 2 bases from J; junction bases left unmatched: 2. Germline CDR1 reads SGDLS; CDR2 reads YYNGEE. The full variable domain, completed using reference TRBV9 and TRBJ2-5, is DSGVTQTPKHLITATGQRVTLRCSPRSGDLSVYWYQQSLDQGLQFLIQYYNGEERAKGNILERFSAQQFPDLHSELNLSSLELGDSALYFCASSVGTSGNQETQYFGPGTRLLVL.